This is a list of T cell receptor beta chains from one sample in a study of blood T cell repertoires in COVID-19. Profiling relied on immunoSEQ multiplex PCR, and the TCRdb table lists in-frame clones only, not all of them. The data show about 88,000 clones, 85% to 95% seen once. Sample: peripheral blood. The receptor source for this set is a man aged 55-75 years with acute or convalescent COVID-19. Each CDR3 is given with its conserved first and last residue. D genes are given only for firm matches. Only some rows state a clone size, as once, few, many or a class for expanded clones.

D: TRBD2; J: TRBJ2-7; V: TRBV7-2; size: -; CDR3: CASSSSGGSSYEQYF; DNA: TGTGCCAGCAGCTCCAGCGGGGGGAGCTCCTACGAGCAGTACTTC
D: TRBD1; J: TRBJ1-2; V: TRBV4-3; size: -; CDR3: CASSQSPGQYYSDYGYTF; DNA: TGCGCCAGCAGCCAAAGCCCGGGACAGTATTATTCAGACTATGGCTACACCTTC
D: -; J: TRBJ2-2; V: TRBV7-3; size: few; CDR3: CASSLNAVTGELFF; DNA: TGTGCCAGCAGCTTAAATGCGGTGACCGGGGAGCTGTTTTTT
D: TRBD1; J: TRBJ2-5; V: TRBV9; size: -; CDR3: CASSAGQGPGGEETQYF; DNA: TGTGCCAGCAGCGCGGGACAGGGCCCCGGCGGTGAAGAGACCCAGTACTTC
D: -; J: TRBJ2-1; V: TRBV9; size: -; CDR3: CASSVDGHSSYNEQFF; DNA: TGTGCCAGCAGCGTAGATGGACACAGCTCCTACAATGAGCAGTTCTTC
D: -; J: TRBJ2-5; V: TRBV5-1; size: -; CDR3: CASRARGGQETQYF; DNA: TGCGCCAGCAGGGCGAGGGGGGGACAAGAGACCCAGTACTTC
D: -; J: TRBJ2-7; V: TRBV24-1; size: -; CDR3: CATSDSLDRSYEQYF; DNA: TGTGCCACCAGTGATTCCCTCGACAGGTCCTACGAGCAGTACTTC
D: TRBD1; J: TRBJ2-2; V: TRBV29-1; size: -; CDR3: CSAGTANTGELFF; DNA: TGCAGCGCAGGGACAGCGAACACCGGGGAGCTGTTTTTT
D: -; J: TRBJ1-5; V: TRBV12-3/TRBV12-4; size: -; CDR3: CASGNTNQPQHF; DNA: TGTGCCAGCGGCAACACAAATCAGCCCCAGCATTTT
D: -; J: TRBJ1-1; V: TRBV19; size: -; CDR3: CASSRHPGGEDMNTEAFF; DNA: TGTGCCAGTAGTAGGCATCCGGGGGGAGAGGACATGAACACTGAAGCTTTCTTT
D: -; J: TRBJ2-5; V: TRBV27; size: -; CDR3: CASSNTVRETQYF; DNA: TGTGCCAGCAGCAACACAGTAAGAGAGACCCAGTACTTC
D: TRBD1; J: TRBJ2-6; V: TRBV4-2; size: -; CDR3: CASSQDRTGVNVLTF; DNA: TGTGCCAGCAGCCAAGATCGGACAGGGGTCAACGTCCTGACTTTC
D: -; J: TRBJ1-4; V: TRBV5-1; size: few; CDR3: CASRMRGGSEKLFF; DNA: TGCGCCAGCAGGATGCGGGGTGGGAGTGAAAAACTGTTTTTT
D: -; J: TRBJ2-7; V: TRBV7-2; size: -; CDR3: CASSPWSSEPSEQYF; DNA: TGTGCCAGCAGCCCCTGGAGTAGCGAACCGTCGGAGCAGTACTTC
D: TRBD2; J: TRBJ2-7; V: TRBV6-2/TRBV6-3; size: -; CDR3: CASSYTRGAYEQYF; DNA: TGTGCCAGCAGTTACACCCGGGGGGCCTACGAGCAGTACTTC
D: -; J: TRBJ1-3; V: TRBV30; size: -; CDR3: CAWSTGAGNTIYF; DNA: TGTGCCTGGAGTACAGGTGCTGGAAACACCATATATTTT
D: -; J: TRBJ2-1; V: TRBV20-1; size: -; CDR3: CSAGGGRGGNEQFF; DNA: TGCAGTGCTGGTGGAGGGAGAGGGGGTAATGAGCAGTTCTTC
D: TRBD2; J: TRBJ2-1; V: TRBV29-1; size: -; CDR3: CSVVRGGDEQFF; DNA: TGCAGCGTTGTACGGGGAGGGGATGAGCAGTTCTTC
D: TRBD2; J: TRBJ2-5; V: TRBV5-4; size: -; CDR3: CASSLSDGRGETQYF; DNA: TGTGCCAGCAGCTTGAGTGACGGGAGGGGGGAGACCCAGTACTTC
D: -; J: TRBJ2-1; V: TRBV18; size: few; CDR3: CASSPLPGVNEQFF; DNA: TGTGCCAGCTCACCACTACCGGGGGTCAATGAGCAGTTCTTC
D: TRBD1; J: TRBJ1-2; V: TRBV12-5; size: -; CDR3: CASGLVQGVTYGYTF; DNA: TGTGCTAGTGGTTTGGTACAGGGGGTAACCTATGGCTACACCTTC
D: -; J: TRBJ2-7; V: TRBV6-5; size: -; CDR3: CASRRDFEAYEQYF; DNA: TGTGCCAGCCGAAGGGACTTCGAAGCCTACGAGCAGTACTTC
D: -; J: TRBJ2-5; V: TRBV6-2/TRBV6-3; size: -; CDR3: CASSYGQGETQYF; DNA: TGTGCCAGCAGTTACGGGCAGGGAGAGACCCAGTACTTC
D: TRBD2; J: TRBJ2-1; V: TRBV19; size: -; CDR3: CASSIEAGVGMNEQFF; DNA: TGTGCCAGTAGTATAGAGGCGGGAGTAGGAATGAATGAGCAGTTCTTC
D: TRBD1; J: TRBJ1-5; V: TRBV4-2; size: -; CDR3: CASSQVATFPQGAGQPQHF; DNA: TGTGCCAGCAGCCAAGTGGCTACGTTTCCACAGGGGGCAGGACAGCCCCAGCATTTT
D: -; J: TRBJ2-3; V: TRBV14; size: -; CDR3: CASSESADSFTDTQYF; DNA: TGTGCCAGCAGCGAAAGTGCCGACTCCTTCACAGATACGCAGTATTTT
D: -; J: TRBJ2-3; V: TRBV13; size: many; CDR3: CASSLLATDTQYF; DNA: TGTGCCAGCAGCTTATTAGCCACAGATACGCAGTATTTT
D: -; J: TRBJ2-1; V: TRBV9; size: -; CDR3: CASSVTGSWYNEQFF; DNA: TGTGCCAGCAGCGTAACCGGGAGCTGGTACAATGAGCAGTTCTTC
D: -; J: TRBJ2-7; V: TRBV6-2/TRBV6-3; size: -; CDR3: CASSSLPTGSGEQYF; DNA: TGTGCCAGCAGTTCCCTCCCTACGGGGAGTGGCGAGCAGTACTTC
D: TRBD1; J: TRBJ1-3; V: TRBV12-3/TRBV12-4; size: -; CDR3: CASSFNLDRRINF; DNA: TGTGCCAGCAGTTTTAATCTGGACAGGAGAATTAACTTT
D: TRBD1; J: TRBJ1-2; V: TRBV28; size: -; CDR3: CASSLRTGLRGYTF; DNA: TGTGCCAGCAGTTTACGGACAGGCCTTCGTGGCTACACCTTC
D: -; J: TRBJ2-5; V: TRBV10-3; size: -; CDR3: CAISESGRQETQYF; DNA: TGTGCCATCAGTGAGTCGGGCAGACAAGAGACCCAGTACTTC
D: TRBD1; J: TRBJ2-3; V: TRBV19; size: -; CDR3: CASSTGQGEQYF; DNA: TGTGCCAGTAGTACGGGACAGGGGGAGCAGTATTTT
D: TRBD1; J: TRBJ2-5; V: TRBV7-2; size: -; CDR3: CASSLGTGTQETQYF; DNA: TGTGCCAGCAGCTTAGGGACAGGGACCCAAGAGACCCAGTACTTC
D: TRBD1; J: TRBJ1-2; V: TRBV27; size: -; CDR3: CASKLDREGGYTF; DNA: TGTGCCAGCAAACTGGACAGGGAGGGTGGCTACACCTTC
D: TRBD1; J: TRBJ1-4; V: TRBV11-2; size: -; CDR3: CASSFAGEGAQYEKLFF; DNA: TGTGCCAGCAGCTTCGCTGGCGAGGGGGCGCAGTATGAAAAACTGTTTTTT
D: -; J: TRBJ1-1; V: TRBV4-3; size: -; CDR3: CASSQDNEGEAFF; DNA: TGCGCCAGCAGCCAAGATAATGAGGGAGAAGCTTTCTTT
D: TRBD2; J: TRBJ2-1; V: TRBV4-1; size: -; CDR3: CASSRTSGNNEQFF; DNA: TGCGCCAGCAGCCGGACTAGCGGGAACAATGAGCAGTTCTTC